The sample holds many counts of the clone carrying this TCR beta chain. No antigen is known for it. These data originate in a study of T cells in Graves' hyperthyroidism and ophthalmopathy. V shed 5 bases and J 8 bases; nucleotides not matched to a gene: 3. The CDR3 loop spans 14 amino acids. Per germline, CDR1 SEHNR and CDR2 FQNEAQ (reference sequence). Using RNA transcripts as the source, TCR beta CDR3 regions were amplified. TCR CDR3 underwent first-round RT-PCR with the HTBI primer set. TCRdb recomputed calls from the multiplex PCR reads with MiXCR, one row per CDR3 protein. The sample has roughly 580,000 distinct CDR3 sequences, roughly 14% seen once. Whole-study findings and limits: The model anticipated ophthalmopathy a median approximately 6.6 months pre-onset.

More than 9.5 ml fresh peripheral blood yielded the PBMCs. The sequencing input was blood. The rearrangement joins TRBV7-9 to TRBJ1-4, with 12 bases lining up with TRBD1. This TCR derives from a woman aged 25 to 39 with Graves' hyperthyroidism that later progressed to Graves' ophthalmopathy. CDR3 loop: CASSQGQGAEKLFF. CDR3 DNA: TGTGCCAGCAGCCAGGGACAGGGGGCCGAAAAACTGTTTTTT.